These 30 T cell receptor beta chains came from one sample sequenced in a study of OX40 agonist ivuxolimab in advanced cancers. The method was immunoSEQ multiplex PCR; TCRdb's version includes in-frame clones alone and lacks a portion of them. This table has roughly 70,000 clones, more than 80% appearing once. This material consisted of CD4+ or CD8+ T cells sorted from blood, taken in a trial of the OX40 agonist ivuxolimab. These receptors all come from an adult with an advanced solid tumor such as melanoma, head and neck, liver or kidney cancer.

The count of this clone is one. CDR3 in DNA: TGTGCCAGCACCTACGGGGGACATTCCTACGAGCAGTACTTC. Encoded protein: CASTYGGHSYEQYF. The rearrangement links TRBV28 to TRBJ2-7; D assignment may be TRBD1 or TRBD2 (6 bases each). Germline V gene data show CDR1 as MDHEN and CDR2 as SYDVKM. The V end lost 7 bases, the J end lost 1 base, and 14 bases lay between the germline ends. The CDR3 sequence is 14 residues long. The full variable domain, completed using reference TRBV28 and TRBJ2-7, is DVKVTQSSRYLVKRTGEKVFLECVQDMDHENMFWYRQDPGLGLRLIYFSYDVKMKEKGDIPEGYSVSREKKERFSLILESASTNQTSMYLCASTYGGHSYEQYFGPGTRLTVT.

As DNA, the CDR3 is TGTGCCAGTAGTGGGGGGACAGGGAGTAACTATGGCTACACCTTC. Protein product: CASSGGTGSNYGYTF. The chain recombines TRBV19 with TRBJ1-2; 9 bases fit TRBD1. This CDR3 spans 15 amino acids. The germline gives CDR1 LNHDA, CDR2 SQIVND (reference sequence). With 5 bases clipped from V and 1 base from J, the junction kept 5 bases outside the gene matches.

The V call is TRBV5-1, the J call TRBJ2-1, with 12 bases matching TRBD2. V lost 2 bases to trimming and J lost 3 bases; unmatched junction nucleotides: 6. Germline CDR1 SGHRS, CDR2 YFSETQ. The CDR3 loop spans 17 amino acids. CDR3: CASSFGLAGKFYNEQFF. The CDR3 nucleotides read TGCGCCAGCAGCTTTGGACTAGCGGGAAAATTCTACAATGAGCAGTTCTTC.

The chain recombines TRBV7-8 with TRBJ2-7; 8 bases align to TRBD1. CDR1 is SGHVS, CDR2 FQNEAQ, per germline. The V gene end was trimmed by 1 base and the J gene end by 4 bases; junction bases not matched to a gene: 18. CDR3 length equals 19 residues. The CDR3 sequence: CASSLDFGLSAGGNYEQYF. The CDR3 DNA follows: TGTGCCAGCAGCTTAGATTTTGGTTTGTCGGCAGGGGGCAATTACGAGCAGTACTTC.

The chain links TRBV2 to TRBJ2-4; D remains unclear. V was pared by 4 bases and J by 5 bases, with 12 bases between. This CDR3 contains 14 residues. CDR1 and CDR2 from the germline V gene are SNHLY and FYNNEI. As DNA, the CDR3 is TGTGCCAGCAGTGTTCTTGGTCGACAAAACATTCAGTACTTC. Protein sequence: CASSVLGRQNIQYF.

CDR3 sequence reads: CASGRPGETQYF. In DNA form, the CDR3 reads TGTGCCAGTGGACGGCCCGGGGAGACCCAGTACTTC. The chain uses TRBV6-6 and TRBJ2-5, with D uncertain. CDR3 length equals 12 residues. The germline V and J ends were trimmed by 9 bases and 5 bases, with 13 bases remaining between them. The germline gives CDR1 MNHNY, CDR2 SVGAGI (reference sequence).

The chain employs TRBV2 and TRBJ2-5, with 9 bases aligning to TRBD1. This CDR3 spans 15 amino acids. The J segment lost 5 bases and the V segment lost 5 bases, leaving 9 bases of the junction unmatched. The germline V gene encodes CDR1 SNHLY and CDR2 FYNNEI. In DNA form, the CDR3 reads TGTGCCAGCAGTCTGATACAGGGGGCGGGGGAGACCCAGTACTTC. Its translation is CASSLIQGAGETQYF.

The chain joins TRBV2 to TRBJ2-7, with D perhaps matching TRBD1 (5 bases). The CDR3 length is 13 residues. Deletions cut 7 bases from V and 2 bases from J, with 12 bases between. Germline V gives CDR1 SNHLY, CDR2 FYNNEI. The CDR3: CASTKDTAYEQYF. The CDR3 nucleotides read TGTGCCAGCACCAAGGACACCGCCTACGAGCAGTACTTC. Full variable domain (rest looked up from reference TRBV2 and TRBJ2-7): EPEVTQTPSHQVTQMGQEVILRCVPISNHLYFYWYRQILGQKVEFLVSFYNNEISEKSEIFDDQFSVERPDGSNFTLKIRSTKLEDSAMYFCASTKDTAYEQYFGPGTRLTVT.

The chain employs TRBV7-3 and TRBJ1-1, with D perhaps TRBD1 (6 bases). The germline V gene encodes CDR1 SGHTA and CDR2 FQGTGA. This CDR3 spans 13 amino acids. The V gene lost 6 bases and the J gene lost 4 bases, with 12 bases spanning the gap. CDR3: CASSTRGGTEAFF. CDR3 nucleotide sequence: TGTGCCAGCAGTACAAGGGGGGGCACTGAAGCTTTCTTT.

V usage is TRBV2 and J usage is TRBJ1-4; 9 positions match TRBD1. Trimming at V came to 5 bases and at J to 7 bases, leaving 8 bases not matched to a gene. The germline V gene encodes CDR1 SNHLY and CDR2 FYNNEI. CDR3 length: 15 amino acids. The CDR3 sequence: CASSSDRGVGEKLFF. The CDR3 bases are TGTGCCAGCAGTTCGGACAGGGGAGTAGGTGAAAAACTGTTTTTT.

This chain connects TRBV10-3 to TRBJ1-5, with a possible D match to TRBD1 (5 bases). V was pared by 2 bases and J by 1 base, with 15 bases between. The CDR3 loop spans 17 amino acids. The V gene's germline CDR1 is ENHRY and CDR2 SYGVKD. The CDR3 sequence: CAISEGATGNSNQPQHF. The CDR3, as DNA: TGTGCCATCAGTGAGGGGGCCACTGGGAACAGCAATCAGCCCCAGCATTTT.

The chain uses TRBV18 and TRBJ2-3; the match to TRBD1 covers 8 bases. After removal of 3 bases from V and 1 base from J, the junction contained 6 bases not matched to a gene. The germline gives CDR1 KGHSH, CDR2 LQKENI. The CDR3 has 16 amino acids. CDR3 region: CASSPLGTGGTDTQYF. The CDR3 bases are TGTGCCAGCTCACCCCTAGGGACAGGAGGCACAGATACGCAGTATTTT.

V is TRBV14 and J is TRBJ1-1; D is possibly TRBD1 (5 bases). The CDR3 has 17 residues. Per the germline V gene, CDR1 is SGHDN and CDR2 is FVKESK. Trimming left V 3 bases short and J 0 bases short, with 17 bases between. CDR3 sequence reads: CASSQGPLGGMNTEAFF. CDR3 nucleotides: TGTGCCAGCAGCCAGGGCCCACTGGGGGGAATGAACACTGAAGCTTTCTTT.

This chain's CDR3 is CASSLQTGELFF. In DNA form, the CDR3 reads TGTGCCAGCAGTTTGCAGACCGGGGAGCTGTTTTTT. This rearrangement joins TRBV28 to TRBJ2-2; D gene uncertain. The germline V gene encodes CDR1 MDHEN and CDR2 SYDVKM. V lost 3 bases and J 5 bases, leaving 4 bases between the germline ends. This CDR3 contains 12 residues.

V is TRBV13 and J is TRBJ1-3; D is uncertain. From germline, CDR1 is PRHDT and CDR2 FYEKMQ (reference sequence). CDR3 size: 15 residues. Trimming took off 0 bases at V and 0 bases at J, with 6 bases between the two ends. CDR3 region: CASSLGWGSGNTIYF. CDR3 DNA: TGTGCCAGCAGCTTAGGCTGGGGCTCTGGAAACACCATATATTTT.

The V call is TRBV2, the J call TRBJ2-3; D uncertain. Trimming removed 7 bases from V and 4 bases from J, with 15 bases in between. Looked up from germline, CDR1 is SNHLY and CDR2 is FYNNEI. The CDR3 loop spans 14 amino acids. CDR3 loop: CASNWVRAADTQYF. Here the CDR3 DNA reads TGTGCCAGCAATTGGGTTCGGGCGGCAGATACGCAGTATTTT.

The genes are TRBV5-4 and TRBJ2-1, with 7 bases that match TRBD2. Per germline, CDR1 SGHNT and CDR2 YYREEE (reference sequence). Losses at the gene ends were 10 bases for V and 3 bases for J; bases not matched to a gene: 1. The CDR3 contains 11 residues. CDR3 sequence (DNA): TGTGCCGGGGGGGGCTACAATGAGCAGTTCTTC. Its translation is CAGGGYNEQFF.

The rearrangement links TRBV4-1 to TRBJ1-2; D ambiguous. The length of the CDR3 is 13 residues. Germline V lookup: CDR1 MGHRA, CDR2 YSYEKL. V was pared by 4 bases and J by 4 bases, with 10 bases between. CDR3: CASSPEVAYGYTF. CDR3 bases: TGCGCCAGCAGCCCAGAAGTCGCCTATGGCTACACCTTC.

In DNA form, the CDR3 reads TGTGCCAGTCGACCGGGACCGAAATACAATGAGCAGTTCTTC. This translates into CASRPGPKYNEQFF. The rearrangement uses TRBV19 and TRBJ2-1, with D perhaps assigned TRBD1 or TRBD2 (5 bases each). The CDR3 runs 14 residues. Germline CDR1 reads LNHDA; CDR2 reads SQIVND (reference sequence). Deletions cut 8 bases from V and 4 bases from J, with 15 bases between. Full variable domain (rest looked up from reference TRBV19 and TRBJ2-1): DGGITQSPKYLFRKEGQNVTLSCEQNLNHDAMYWYRQDPGQGLRLIYYSQIVNDFQKGDIAEGYSVSREKKESFPLTVTSAQKNPTAFYLCASRPGPKYNEQFFGPGTRLTVL.

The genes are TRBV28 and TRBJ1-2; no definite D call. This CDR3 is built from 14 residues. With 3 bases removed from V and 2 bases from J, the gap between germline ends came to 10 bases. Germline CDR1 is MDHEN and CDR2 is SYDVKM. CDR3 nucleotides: TGTGCCAGCAGTTTGGGAGGCAGAAACTATGGCTACACCTTC. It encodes CASSLGGRNYGYTF.

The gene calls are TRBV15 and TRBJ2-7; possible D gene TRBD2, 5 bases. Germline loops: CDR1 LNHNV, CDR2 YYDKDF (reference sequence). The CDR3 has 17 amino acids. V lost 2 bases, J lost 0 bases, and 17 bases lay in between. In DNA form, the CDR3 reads TGTGCCACCAGCAGATCCCACGAGGGAGACCGCTCCTACGAGCAGTACTTC. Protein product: CATSRSHEGDRSYEQYF.

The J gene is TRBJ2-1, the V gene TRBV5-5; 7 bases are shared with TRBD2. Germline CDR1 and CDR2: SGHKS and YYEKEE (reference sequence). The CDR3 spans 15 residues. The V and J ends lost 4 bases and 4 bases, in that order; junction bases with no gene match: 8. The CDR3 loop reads CASSPLAALYNEQFF. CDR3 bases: TGTGCCAGCAGCCCGCTAGCGGCATTATACAATGAGCAGTTCTTC.

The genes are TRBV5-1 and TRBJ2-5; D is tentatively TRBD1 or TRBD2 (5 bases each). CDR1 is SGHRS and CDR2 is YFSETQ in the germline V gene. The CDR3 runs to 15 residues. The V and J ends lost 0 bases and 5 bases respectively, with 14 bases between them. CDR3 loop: CASSLAGLGLETQYF. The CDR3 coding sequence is TGCGCCAGCAGCTTGGCCGGACTGGGGCTTGAGACCCAGTACTTC. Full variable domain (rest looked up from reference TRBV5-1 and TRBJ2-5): KAGVTQTPRYLIKTRGQQVTLSCSPISGHRSVSWYQQTPGQGLQFLFEYFSETQRNKGNFPGRFSGRQFSNSRSEMNVSTLELGDSALYLCASSLAGLGLETQYFGPGTRLLVL.

This CDR3 is CASSMGQGLQPQHF. The CDR3, as DNA: TGTGCCAGTAGTATGGGACAGGGGCTTCAGCCCCAGCATTTT. The chain carries TRBV19 and TRBJ1-5; TRBD1 agrees at 10 bases. Germline CDR1 reads LNHDA; CDR2 reads SQIVND (reference sequence). After removal of 3 bases from V and 6 bases from J, the junction contained 2 bases not matched to a gene. CDR3 length equals 14 residues.

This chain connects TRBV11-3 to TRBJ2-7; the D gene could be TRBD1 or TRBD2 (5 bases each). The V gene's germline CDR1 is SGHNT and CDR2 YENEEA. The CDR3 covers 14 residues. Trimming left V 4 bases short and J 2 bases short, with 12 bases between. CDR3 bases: TGTGCCAGCAGCTACCGGGACGCGACCTACGAGCAGTACTTC. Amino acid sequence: CASSYRDATYEQYF. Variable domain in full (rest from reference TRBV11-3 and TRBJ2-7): EAGVVQSPRYKIIEKKQPVAFWCNPISGHNTLYWYLQNLGQGPELLIRYENEEAVDDSQLPKDRFSAERLKGVDSTLKIQPAELGDSAVYLCASSYRDATYEQYFGPGTRLTVT.

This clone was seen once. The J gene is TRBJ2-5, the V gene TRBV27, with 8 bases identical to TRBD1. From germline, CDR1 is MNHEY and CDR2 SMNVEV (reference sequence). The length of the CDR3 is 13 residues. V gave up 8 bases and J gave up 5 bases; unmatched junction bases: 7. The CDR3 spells CASATGGRETQYF. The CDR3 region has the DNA TGTGCCAGCGCTACAGGGGGAAGGGAGACCCAGTACTTC.

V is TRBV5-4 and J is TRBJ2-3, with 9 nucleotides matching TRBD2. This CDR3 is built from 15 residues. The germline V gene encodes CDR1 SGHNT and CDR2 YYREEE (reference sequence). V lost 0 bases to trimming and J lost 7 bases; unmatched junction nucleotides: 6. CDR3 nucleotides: TGTGCCAGCAGCTTGGGTGCGGGAGGGCCGAATACGCAGTATTTT. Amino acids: CASSLGAGGPNTQYF.

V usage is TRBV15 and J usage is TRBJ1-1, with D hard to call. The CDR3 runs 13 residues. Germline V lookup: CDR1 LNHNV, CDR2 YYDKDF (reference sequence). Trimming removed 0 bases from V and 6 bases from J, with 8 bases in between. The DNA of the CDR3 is TGTGCCACCAGCAGAGATGCAGGAGCTGAAGCTTTCTTT. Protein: CATSRDAGAEAFF.

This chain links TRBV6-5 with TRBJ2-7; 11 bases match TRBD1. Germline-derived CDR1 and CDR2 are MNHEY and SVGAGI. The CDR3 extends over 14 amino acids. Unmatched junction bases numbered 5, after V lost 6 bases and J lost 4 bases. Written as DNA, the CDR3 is TGTGCCAGCAGATCCGGGACAGGGGGTTACGAGCAGTACTTC. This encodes CASRSGTGGYEQYF.

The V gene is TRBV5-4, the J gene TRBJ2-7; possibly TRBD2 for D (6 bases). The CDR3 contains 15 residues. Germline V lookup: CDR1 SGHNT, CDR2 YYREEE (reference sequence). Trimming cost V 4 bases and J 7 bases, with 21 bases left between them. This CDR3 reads CASSLNGVPAGEQYF. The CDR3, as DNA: TGTGCCAGCAGCCTCAATGGCGTTCCCGCGGGGGAGCAGTACTTC.